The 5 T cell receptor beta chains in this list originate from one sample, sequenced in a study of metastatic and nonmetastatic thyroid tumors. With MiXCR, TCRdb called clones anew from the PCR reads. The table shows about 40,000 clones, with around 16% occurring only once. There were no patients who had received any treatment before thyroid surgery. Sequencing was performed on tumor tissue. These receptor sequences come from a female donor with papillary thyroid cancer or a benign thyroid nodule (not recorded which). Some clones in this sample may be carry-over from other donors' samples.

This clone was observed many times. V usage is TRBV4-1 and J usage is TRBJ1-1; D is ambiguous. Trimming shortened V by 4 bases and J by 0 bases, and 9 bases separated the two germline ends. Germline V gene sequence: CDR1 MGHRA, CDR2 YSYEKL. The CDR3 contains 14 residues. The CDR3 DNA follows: TGCGCCAGCAGCCTTTGGACGGTGAACACTGAAGCTTTCTTT. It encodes CASSLWTVNTEAFF.

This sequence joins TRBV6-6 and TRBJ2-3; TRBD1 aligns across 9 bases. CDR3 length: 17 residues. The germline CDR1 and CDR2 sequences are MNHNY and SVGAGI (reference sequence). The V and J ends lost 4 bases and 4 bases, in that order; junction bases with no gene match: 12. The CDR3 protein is CASSCLSRDRASDTQYF. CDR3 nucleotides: TGTGCCAGCAGTTGCTTGTCCCGGGACAGGGCTTCAGATACGCAGTATTTT.

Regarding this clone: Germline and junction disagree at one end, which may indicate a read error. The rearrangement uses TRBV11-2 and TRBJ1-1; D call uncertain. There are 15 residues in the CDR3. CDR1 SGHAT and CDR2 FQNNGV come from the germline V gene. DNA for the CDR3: TGTGCCAGCAGCTTGGTGATGGAGAATGGCACTCAAGCTTTCTTT. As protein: CASSLVMENGTQAFF.

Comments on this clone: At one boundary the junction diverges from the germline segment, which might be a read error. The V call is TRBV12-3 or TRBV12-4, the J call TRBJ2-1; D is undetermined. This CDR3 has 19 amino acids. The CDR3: CASSLRKAAVPHTDNEQFF. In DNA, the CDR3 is TGTGCAAGCAGTTTGAGGAAAGCCGCGGTACCACATACGGACAATGAGCAGTTCTTC.

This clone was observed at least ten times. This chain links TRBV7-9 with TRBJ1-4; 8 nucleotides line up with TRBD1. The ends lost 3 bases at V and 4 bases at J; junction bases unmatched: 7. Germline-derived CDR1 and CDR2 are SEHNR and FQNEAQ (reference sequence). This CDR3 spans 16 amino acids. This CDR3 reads CASSFRGTGGNEKLFF. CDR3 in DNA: TGTGCCAGCAGCTTTCGAGGAACAGGGGGTAATGAAAAACTGTTTTTT.